Presented here are 5 T cell receptor beta chains from one specimen sequenced in a study of blood T cell repertoires in COVID-19. The protocol was immunoSEQ multiplex PCR, while the TCRdb copy is restricted to in-frame clones and leaves out a portion. The data hold 150,000 to 200,000 clones, with 92% observed a single time. Sequencing used peripheral blood. These receptors came from a young man with COVID-19, enrolled during active disease.

This clone was seen a single time. This chain uses TRBV6-2 or TRBV6-3 with TRBJ1-1; D perhaps matches TRBD1 (5 bases). V lost 2 bases and J 5 bases, leaving 12 bases between the germline ends. The CDR3 runs 14 residues. CDR1 is MNHEY, CDR2 SVGEGT, per germline. CDR3 sequence reads: CASSYHNKGTEAFF. CDR3 DNA: TGTGCCAGCAGTTACCACAACAAGGGGACTGAAGCTTTCTTT.

The chain uses TRBV19 and TRBJ1-1; D possibly corresponds to TRBD1 (5 bases). Looked up from germline, CDR1 is LNHDA and CDR2 is SQIVND (reference sequence). The CDR3 totals 16 residues. Trimming took off 5 bases at V and 1 base at J, with 17 bases between the two ends. CDR3 bases: TGTGCCAGTAGTGTTTACGGGGGGGTTACGAACACTGAAGCTTTCTTT. Its translation is CASSVYGGVTNTEAFF.

The chain links TRBV11-2 to TRBJ1-3; 7 bases fit TRBD1. Looked up from germline, CDR1 is SGHAT and CDR2 is FQNNGV. Trimming cost V 4 bases and J 0 bases; bases outside gene matches: 3. This CDR3 spans 15 amino acids. The CDR3 loop is CASSSYRGSGNTIYF. The DNA of the CDR3 is TGTGCCAGCAGCTCGTACAGGGGCTCTGGAAACACCATATATTTT.

The chain employs TRBV28 and TRBJ1-2; no reliable D call. With 5 bases removed from V and 0 bases from J, the gap between germline ends came to 4 bases. Germline V gives CDR1 MDHEN, CDR2 SYDVKM. This CDR3 contains 12 residues. CDR3 in amino acids: CASSPANYGYTF. The CDR3 DNA follows: TGTGCCAGCAGTCCAGCTAACTATGGCTACACCTTC.

This rearrangement joins TRBV27 to TRBJ2-1; D remains ambiguous. Germline values: CDR1 MNHEY, CDR2 SMNVEV (reference sequence). V was shortened by 2 bases and J by 6 bases, with 14 bases between the two germline ends. The CDR3 has 15 amino acids. CDR3 loop: CASSLVRFKPNEQFF. As DNA, the CDR3 is TGTGCCAGCAGTTTAGTACGGTTTAAACCCAATGAGCAGTTCTTC.